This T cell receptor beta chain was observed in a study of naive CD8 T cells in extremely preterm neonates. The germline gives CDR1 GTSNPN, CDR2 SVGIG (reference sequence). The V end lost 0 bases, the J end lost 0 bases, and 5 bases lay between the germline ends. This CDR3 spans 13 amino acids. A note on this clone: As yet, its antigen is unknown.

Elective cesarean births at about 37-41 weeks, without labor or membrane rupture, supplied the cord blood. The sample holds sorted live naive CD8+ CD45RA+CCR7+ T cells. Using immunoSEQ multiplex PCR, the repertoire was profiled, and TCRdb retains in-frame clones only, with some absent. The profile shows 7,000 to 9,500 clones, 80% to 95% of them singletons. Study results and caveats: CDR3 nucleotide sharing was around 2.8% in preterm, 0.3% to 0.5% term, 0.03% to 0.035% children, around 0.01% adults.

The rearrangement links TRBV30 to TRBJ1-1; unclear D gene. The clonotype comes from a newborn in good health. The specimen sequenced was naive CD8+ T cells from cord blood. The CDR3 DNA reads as TGTGCCTGGAGTGTATTTATGAACACTGAAGCTTTCTTT. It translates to CAWSVFMNTEAFF.